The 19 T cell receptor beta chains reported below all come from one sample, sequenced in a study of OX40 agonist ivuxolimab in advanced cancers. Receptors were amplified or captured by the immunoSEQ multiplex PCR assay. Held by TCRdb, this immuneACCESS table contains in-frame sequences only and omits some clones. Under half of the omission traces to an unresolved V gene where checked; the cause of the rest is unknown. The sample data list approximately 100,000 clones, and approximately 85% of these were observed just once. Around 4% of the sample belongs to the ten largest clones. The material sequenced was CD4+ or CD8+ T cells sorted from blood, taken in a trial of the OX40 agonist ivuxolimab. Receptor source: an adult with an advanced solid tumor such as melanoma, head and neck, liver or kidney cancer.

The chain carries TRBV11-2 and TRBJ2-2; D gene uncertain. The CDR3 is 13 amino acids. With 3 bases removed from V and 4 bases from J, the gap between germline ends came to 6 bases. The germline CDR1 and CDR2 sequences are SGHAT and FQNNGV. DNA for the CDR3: TGTGCCAGCAGCTTCCTTCTCACCGGGGAGCTGTTTTTT. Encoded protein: CASSFLLTGELFF.

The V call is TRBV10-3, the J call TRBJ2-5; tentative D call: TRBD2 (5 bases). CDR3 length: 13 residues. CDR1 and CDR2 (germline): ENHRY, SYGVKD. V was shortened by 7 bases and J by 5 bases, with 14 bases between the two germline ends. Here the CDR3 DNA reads TGTGCCATCACCCGTGAGCGGTGGGAGACCCAGTACTTC. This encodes CAITRERWETQYF.

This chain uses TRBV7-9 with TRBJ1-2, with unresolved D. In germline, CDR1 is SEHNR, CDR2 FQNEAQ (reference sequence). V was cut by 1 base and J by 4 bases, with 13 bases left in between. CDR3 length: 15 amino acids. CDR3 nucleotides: TGTGCCAGCAGCTTAGTAGGATCGGAGACCTATGGCTACACCTTC. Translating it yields CASSLVGSETYGYTF.

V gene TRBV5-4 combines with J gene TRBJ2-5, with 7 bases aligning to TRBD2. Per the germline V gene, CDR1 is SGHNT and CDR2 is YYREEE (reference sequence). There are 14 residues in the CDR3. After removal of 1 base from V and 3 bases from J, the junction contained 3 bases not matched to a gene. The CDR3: CASSLLADEETQYF. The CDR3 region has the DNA TGTGCCAGCAGCTTGCTAGCGGACGAAGAGACCCAGTACTTC.

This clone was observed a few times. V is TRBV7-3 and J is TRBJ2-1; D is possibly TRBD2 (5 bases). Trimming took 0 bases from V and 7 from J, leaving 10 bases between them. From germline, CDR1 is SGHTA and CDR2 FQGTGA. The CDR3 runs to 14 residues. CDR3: CASSLTTGVNEQFF. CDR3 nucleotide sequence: TGTGCCAGCAGCTTAACGACCGGGGTTAATGAGCAGTTCTTC.

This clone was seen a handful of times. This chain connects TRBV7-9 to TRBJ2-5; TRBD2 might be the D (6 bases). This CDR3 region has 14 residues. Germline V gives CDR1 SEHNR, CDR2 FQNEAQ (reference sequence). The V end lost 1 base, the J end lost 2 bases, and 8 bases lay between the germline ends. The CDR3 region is CASSLGDWQETQYF. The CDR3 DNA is TGTGCCAGCAGCTTAGGGGACTGGCAAGAGACCCAGTACTTC.

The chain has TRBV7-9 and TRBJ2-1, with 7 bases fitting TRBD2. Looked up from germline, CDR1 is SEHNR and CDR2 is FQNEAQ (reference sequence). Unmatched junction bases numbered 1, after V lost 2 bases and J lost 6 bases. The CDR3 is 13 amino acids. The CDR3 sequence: CASSLSGGNEQFF. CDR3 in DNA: TGTGCCAGCAGCTTATCGGGAGGCAATGAGCAGTTCTTC.

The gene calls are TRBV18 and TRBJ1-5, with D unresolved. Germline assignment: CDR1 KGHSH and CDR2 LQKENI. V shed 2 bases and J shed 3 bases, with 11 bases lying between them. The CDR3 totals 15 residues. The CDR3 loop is CASSPGAGINQPQHF. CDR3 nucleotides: TGTGCCAGCTCACCAGGCGCCGGAATCAATCAGCCCCAGCATTTT.

The CDR3 DNA reads TGTGCCAGTAACCCCAGGGAGGGGGTCGCTGAAGCTTTCTTT. Translated, it gives CASNPREGVAEAFF. V is TRBV19 and J is TRBJ1-1, with D possibly TRBD1 on 6 matching bases. The length of the CDR3 is 14 residues. Between the trimmed V and J ends, which lost 7 bases and 6 bases, there was a span of 18 bases. CDR1 and CDR2 from the germline V gene are LNHDA and SQIVND (reference sequence).

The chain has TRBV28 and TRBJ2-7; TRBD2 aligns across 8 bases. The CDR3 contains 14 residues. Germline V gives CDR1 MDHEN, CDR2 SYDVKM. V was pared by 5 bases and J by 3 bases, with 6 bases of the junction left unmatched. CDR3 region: CASSGTLAGYEQYF. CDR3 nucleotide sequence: TGTGCCAGCAGTGGCACTCTAGCGGGCTACGAGCAGTACTTC.

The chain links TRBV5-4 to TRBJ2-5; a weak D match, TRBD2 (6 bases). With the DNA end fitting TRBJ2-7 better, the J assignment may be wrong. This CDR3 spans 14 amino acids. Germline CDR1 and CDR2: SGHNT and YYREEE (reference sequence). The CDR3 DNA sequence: TGTGCCAGCAGCGGGGGGTCAGGCTCCTACGAGCAGTACTTC. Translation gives CASSGGSGSYEQYF.

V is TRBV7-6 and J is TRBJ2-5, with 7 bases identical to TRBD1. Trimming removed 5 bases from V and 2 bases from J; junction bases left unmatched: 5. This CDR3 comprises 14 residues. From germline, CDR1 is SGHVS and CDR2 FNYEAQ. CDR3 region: CASSLGQVQETQYF. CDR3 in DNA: TGTGCCAGCAGCCTCGGACAGGTACAAGAGACCCAGTACTTC.

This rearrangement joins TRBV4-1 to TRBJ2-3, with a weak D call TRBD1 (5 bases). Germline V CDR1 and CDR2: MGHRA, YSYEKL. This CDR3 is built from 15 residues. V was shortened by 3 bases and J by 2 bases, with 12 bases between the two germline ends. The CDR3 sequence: CASSQLGLYTDTQYF. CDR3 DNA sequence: TGCGCCAGCAGCCAGTTGGGGCTGTACACAGATACGCAGTATTTT.

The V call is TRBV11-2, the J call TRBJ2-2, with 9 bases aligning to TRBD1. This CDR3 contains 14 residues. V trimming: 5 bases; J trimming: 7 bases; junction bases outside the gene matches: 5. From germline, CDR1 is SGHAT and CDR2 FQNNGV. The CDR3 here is CASSHRGRNGELFF. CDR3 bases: TGTGCCAGCAGCCACAGGGGGCGGAACGGGGAGCTGTTTTTT.

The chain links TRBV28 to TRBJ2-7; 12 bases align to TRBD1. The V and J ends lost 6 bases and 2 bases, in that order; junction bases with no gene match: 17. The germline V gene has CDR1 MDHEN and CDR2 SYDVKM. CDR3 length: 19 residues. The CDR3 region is CASRPPSGTGGAGTYEQYF. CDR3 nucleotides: TGTGCCAGCAGGCCTCCATCTGGGACAGGGGGCGCGGGGACCTACGAGCAGTACTTC. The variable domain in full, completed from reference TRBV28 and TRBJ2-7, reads DVKVTQSSRYLVKRTGEKVFLECVQDMDHENMFWYRQDPGLGLRLIYFSYDVKMKEKGDIPEGYSVSREKKERFSLILESASTNQTSMYLCASRPPSGTGGAGTYEQYFGPGTRLTVT.

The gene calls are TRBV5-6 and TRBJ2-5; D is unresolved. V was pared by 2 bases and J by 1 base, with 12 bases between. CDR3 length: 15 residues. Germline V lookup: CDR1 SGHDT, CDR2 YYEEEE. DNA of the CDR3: TGTGCCAGCAGCTTCTCTCCAGGAGTCCAAGAGACCCAGTACTTC. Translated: CASSFSPGVQETQYF.

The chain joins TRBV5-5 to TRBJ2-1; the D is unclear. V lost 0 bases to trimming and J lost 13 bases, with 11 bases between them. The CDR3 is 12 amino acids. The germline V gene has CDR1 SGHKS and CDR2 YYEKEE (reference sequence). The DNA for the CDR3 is TGTGCCAGCAGCTTGGATTCTGGTCCCCAGTTCTTC. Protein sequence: CASSLDSGPQFF.

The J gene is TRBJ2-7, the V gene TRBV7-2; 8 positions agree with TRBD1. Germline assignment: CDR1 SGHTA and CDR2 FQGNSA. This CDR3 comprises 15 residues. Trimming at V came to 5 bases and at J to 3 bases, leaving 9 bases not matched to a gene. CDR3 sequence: CASSDTGGRSYEQYF. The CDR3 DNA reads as TGTGCCAGCAGCGACACAGGGGGACGGAGCTACGAGCAGTACTTC.

Here the CDR3 DNA reads TGTGCCAGCAGCCTTGGAGCAGGGGGTGGGAACGAGCAGTACTTC. Translation: CASSLGAGGGNEQYF. The genes are TRBV5-8 and TRBJ2-7; 7 positions agree with TRBD1. V shed 4 bases, J shed 5 bases, and the junction held 12 bases outside the gene matches. The CDR3 totals 15 residues. Germline CDR1 and CDR2: SGHTS and YDEGEE.